This T cell receptor beta chain was identified in a study of T-cell memory formation after mild COVID-19. Study-wide findings and caveats: Pre-infection memory carried some responding clones, suggesting that cross-reactive memory joined. Largely, contracting CD4+ clones fell within CM and EM, and contracting CD8+ clones within EMRA. Day 15 to 85 contracting clones showed balanced CD4/CD8; later expanders leaned CD4+.

CDR1 is DFQATT, CDR2 SNEGSKA, per germline (reference sequence). The CDR3 is 13 amino acids. Deletions cut 6 bases from V and 0 bases from J, with 9 bases between. Sample barcodes and UMIs were carried by the TCR alpha and TCR beta cDNA libraries that 5'RACE generated with constant-segment primers. One entry per CDR3 protein, called by TCRdb with MiXCR from the 5' RACE reads. The data show around 160,000 distinct CDR3 sequences, with under 14% seen just once and 3.5% to 4.5% held by the top ten. This clonotype showed up just once. Its target is not known. The sequencing sample was made of PBMCs or a T cell subset sorted from them (not recorded which). The chain has TRBV20-1 and TRBJ1-3; D remains ambiguous. The receptor comes from a man between 18 and 35 years old who had mild COVID-19 (a few samples of this study predate the infection). Cell type and time point are not known. The CDR3 loop reads CSAQDYSGNTIYF. CDR3 nucleotide sequence: TGCAGTGCACAAGACTACTCTGGAAACACCATATATTTT.